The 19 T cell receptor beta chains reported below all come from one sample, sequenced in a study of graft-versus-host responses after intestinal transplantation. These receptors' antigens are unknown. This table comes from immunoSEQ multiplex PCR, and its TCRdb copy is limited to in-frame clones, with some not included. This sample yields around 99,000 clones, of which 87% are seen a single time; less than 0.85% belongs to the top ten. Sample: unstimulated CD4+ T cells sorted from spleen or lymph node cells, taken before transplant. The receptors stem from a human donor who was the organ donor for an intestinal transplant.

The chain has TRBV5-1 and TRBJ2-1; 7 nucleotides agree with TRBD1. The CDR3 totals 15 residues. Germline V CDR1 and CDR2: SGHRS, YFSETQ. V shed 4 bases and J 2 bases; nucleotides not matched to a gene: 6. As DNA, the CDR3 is TGCGCCAGCAGCACACAGGGGAGTACCTACAATGAGCAGTTCTTC. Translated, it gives CASSTQGSTYNEQFF.

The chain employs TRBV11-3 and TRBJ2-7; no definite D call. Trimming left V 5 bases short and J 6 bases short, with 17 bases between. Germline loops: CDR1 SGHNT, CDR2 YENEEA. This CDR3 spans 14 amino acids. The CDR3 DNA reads TGTGCCAGCAGCCCTAACCCCACCCTTCGCGAGCAGTACTTC. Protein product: CASSPNPTLREQYF.

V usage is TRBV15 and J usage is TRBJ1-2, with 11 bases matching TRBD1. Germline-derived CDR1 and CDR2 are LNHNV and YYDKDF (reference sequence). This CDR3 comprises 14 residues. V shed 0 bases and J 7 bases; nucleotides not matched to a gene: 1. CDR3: CATSRDGTGGGYTF. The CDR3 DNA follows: TGTGCCACCAGCAGAGATGGGACAGGGGGTGGCTACACCTTC.

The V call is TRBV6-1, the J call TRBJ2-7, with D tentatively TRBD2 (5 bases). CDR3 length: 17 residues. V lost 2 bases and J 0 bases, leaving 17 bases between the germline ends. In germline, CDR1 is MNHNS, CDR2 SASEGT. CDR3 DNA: TGTGCCAGCAGTGAACCCTGGCCGGCGAGCGGCTCCTACGAGCAGTACTTC. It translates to CASSEPWPASGSYEQYF.

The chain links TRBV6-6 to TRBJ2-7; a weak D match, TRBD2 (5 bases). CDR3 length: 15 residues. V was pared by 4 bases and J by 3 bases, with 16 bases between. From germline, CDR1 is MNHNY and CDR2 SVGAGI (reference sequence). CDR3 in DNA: TGTGCCAGCAGTTCCCCGGACTTGAGTGGCTACGAGCAGTACTTC. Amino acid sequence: CASSSPDLSGYEQYF.

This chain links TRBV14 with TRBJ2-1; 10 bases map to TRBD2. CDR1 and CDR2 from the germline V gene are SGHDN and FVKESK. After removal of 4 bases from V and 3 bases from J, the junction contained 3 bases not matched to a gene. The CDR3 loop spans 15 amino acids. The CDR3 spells CASSLLAGSYNEQFF. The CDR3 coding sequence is TGTGCCAGCAGCCTACTAGCGGGGAGCTACAATGAGCAGTTCTTC. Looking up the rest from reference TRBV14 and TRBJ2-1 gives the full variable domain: EAGVTQFPSHSVIEKGQTVTLRCDPISGHDNLYWYRRVMGKEIKFLLHFVKESKQDESGMPNNRFLAERTGGTYSTLKVQPAELEDSGVYFCASSLLAGSYNEQFFGPGTRLTVL.

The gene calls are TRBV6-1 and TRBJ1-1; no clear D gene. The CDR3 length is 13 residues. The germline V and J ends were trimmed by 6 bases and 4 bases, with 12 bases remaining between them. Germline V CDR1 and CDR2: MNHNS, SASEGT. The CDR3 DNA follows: TGTGCCAGCAGAGCCCGGTCTGGCACTGAAGCTTTCTTT. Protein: CASRARSGTEAFF.

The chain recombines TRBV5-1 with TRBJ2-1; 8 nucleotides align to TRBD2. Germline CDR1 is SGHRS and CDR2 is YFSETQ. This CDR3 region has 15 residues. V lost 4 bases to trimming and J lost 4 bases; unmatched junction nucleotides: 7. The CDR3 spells CASSGGLAPYNEQFF. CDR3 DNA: TGCGCCAGCAGCGGTGGACTAGCCCCTTACAATGAGCAGTTCTTC.

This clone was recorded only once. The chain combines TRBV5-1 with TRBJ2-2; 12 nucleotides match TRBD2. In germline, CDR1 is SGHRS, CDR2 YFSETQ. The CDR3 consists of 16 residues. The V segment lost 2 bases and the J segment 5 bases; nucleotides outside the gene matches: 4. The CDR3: CASSFSGTSGTGELFF. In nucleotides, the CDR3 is TGCGCCAGCAGCTTCTCCGGGACTAGCGGGACCGGGGAGCTGTTTTTT. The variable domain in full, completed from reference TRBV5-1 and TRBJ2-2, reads KAGVTQTPRYLIKTRGQQVTLSCSPISGHRSVSWYQQTPGQGLQFLFEYFSETQRNKGNFPGRFSGRQFSNSRSEMNVSTLELGDSALYLCASSFSGTSGTGELFFGEGSRLTVL.

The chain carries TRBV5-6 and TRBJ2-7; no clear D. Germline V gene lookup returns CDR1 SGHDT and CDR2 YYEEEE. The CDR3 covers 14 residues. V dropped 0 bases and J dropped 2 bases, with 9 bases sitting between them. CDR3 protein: CASSLGYFTYEQYF. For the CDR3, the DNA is TGTGCCAGCAGCTTGGGATACTTCACCTACGAGCAGTACTTC.

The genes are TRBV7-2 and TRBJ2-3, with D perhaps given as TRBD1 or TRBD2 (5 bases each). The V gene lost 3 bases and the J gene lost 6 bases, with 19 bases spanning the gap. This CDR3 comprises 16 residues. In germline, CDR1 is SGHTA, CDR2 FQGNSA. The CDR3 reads CASSFRSGRESDTQYF. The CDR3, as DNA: TGTGCCAGCAGCTTCAGGTCGGGGCGAGAGTCGGATACGCAGTATTTT.

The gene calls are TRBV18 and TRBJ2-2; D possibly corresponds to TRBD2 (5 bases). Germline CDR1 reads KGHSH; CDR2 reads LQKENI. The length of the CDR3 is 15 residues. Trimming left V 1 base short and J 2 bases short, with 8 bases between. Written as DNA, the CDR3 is TGTGCCAGCTCACCACTTCGGGGAAACACCGGGGAGCTGTTTTTT. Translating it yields CASSPLRGNTGELFF.

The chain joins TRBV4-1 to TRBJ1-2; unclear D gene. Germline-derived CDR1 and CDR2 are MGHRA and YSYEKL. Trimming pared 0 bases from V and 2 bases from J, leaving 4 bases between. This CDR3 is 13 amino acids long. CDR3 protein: CASSQEGNYGYTF. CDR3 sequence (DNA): TGCGCCAGCAGCCAAGAGGGCAACTATGGCTACACCTTC.

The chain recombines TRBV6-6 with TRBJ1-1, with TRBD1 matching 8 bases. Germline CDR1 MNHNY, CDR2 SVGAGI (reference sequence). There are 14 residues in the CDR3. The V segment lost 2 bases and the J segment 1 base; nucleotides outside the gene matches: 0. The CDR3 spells CASSYQGANTEAFF. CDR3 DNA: TGTGCCAGCAGTTACCAGGGGGCGAACACTGAAGCTTTCTTT.

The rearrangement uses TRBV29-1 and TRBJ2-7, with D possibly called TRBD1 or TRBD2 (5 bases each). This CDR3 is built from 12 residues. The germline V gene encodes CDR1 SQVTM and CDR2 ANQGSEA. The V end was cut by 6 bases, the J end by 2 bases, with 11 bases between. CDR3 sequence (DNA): TGCAGCGTGGGGGACCGCGCCTACGAGCAGTACTTC. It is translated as CSVGDRAYEQYF.

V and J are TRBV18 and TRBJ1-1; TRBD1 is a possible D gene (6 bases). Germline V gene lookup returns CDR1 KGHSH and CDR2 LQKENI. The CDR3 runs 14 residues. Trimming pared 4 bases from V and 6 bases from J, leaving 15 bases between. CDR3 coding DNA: TGTGCCAGCTCACGACAGGAAAAGGGCGCTGAAGCTTTCTTT. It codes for CASSRQEKGAEAFF.

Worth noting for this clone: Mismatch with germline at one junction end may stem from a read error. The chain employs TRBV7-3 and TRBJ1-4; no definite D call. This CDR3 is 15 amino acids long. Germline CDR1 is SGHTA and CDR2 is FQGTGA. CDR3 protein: CASSLTSATNEKLFF. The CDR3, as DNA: TGTGCCAGCAGCCTAACCTCCGCAACTAATGAAAAACTGTTTTTT.

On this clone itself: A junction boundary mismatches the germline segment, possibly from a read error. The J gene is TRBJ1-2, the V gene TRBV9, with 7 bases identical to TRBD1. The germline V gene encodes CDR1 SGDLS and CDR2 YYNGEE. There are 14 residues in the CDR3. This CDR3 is CASWDSSSVYSYTF. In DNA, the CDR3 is TGTGCCAGCTGGGACAGCAGTAGTGTCTATAGCTACACCTTC.

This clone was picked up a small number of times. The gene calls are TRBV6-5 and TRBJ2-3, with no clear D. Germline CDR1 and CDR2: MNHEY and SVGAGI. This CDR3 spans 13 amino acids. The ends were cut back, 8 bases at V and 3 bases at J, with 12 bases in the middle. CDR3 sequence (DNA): TGTGCCAGCCGCTCTCATATTACAGATACGCAGTATTTT. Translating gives CASRSHITDTQYF.